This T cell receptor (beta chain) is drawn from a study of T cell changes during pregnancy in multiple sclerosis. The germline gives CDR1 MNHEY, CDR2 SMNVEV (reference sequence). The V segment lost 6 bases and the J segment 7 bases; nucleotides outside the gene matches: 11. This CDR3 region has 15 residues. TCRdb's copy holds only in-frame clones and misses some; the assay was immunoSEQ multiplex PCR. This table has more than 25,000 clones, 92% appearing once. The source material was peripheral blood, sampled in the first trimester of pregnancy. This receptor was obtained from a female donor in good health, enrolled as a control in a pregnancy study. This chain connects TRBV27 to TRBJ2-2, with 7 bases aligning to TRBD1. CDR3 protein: CASSQRQGNHGELFF. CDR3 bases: TGTGCCAGCAGCCAGAGACAGGGAAATCACGGGGAGCTGTTTTTT.